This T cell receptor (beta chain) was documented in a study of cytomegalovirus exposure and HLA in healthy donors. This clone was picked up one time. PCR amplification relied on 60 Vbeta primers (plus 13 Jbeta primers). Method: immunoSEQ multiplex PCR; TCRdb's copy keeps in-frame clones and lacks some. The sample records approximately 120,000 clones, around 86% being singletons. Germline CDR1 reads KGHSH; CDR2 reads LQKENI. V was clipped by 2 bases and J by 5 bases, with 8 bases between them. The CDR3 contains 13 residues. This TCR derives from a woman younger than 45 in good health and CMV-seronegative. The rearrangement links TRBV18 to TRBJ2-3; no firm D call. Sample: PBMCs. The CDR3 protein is CASSPFGGDTQYF. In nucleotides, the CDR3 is TGTGCCAGCTCACCATTCGGTGGAGATACGCAGTATTTT.